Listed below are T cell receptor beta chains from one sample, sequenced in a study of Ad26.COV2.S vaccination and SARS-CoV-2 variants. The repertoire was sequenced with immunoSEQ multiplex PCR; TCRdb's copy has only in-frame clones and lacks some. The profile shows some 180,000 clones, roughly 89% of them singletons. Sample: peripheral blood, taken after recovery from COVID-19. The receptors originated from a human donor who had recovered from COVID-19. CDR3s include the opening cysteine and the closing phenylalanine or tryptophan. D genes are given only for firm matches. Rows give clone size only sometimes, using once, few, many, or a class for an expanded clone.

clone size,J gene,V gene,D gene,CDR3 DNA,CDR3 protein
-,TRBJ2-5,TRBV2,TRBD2,TGTGCCAGCAGGTCGACTAGCGCCCCTTACTTC,CASRSTSAPYF
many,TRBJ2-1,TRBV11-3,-,TGTGCCAGCAGCCCCGGAGCTGCTAGGGGCAATGAGCAGTTCTTC,CASSPGAARGNEQFF
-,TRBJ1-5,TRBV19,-,TGTGCCAGTACCAATACCCCCCGCCAGCCCCAGCATTTT,CASTNTPRQPQHF
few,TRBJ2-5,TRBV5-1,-,TGCGCCAGCAGGCCACTATCTCCTGGGGAGACCCAGTACTTC,CASRPLSPGETQYF
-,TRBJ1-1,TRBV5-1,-,TGCGCCAGCAGACCCGTCCCCAGGGGCAGTTCTCACACTGAAGCTTTCTTT,CASRPVPRGSSHTEAFF
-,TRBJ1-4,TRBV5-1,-,TGCGCCAGCAGCTCGCAGGGACATCGCGAAAAACTGTTTTTT,CASSSQGHREKLFF
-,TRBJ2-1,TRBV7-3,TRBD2,TGTGCCAGCAGCTTAGAGGGTAGCGGGAGGATAGGGACCAATGAGCAGTTCTTC,CASSLEGSGRIGTNEQFF
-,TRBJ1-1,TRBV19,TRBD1,TGTGCCAGTAGTATGGGACAGGGAGGCACTGAAGCTTTCTTT,CASSMGQGGTEAFF
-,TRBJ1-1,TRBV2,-,TGTGCCAGCAGAGTCACAGAGGGGGCTGAAGCTTTCTTT,CASRVTEGAEAFF
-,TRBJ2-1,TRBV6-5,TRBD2,TGTGCCAGCAGTTACGGGCTAGCGGGGTCCAATGAGCAGTTCTTC,CASSYGLAGSNEQFF
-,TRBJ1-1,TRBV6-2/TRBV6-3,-,TGTGCCAGCAGTTACGGCCAGGAAAACACTGAAGCTTTCTTT,CASSYGQENTEAFF
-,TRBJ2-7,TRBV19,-,TGTGCCAGTTCCCGCCGAGGGGCTAGCTCCTACGAGCAGTACTTC,CASSRRGASSYEQYF
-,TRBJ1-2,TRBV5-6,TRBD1,TGTGCCAGCGGGACAGGGGGGAACTATGGCTACACCTTC,CASGTGGNYGYTF
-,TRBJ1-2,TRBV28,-,TGTGCCAGCAGTTTAGGGATTTCAGGGGAAAGGTATGGCTACACCTTC,CASSLGISGERYGYTF
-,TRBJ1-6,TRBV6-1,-,TGTGCCAGCAGTGAAGCCGGGGCAGCTGGTACGCTGAATTCACCCCTCCACTTT,CASSEAGAAGTLNSPLHF
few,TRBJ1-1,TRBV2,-,TGTGCCAGCTGTGGTAGGGCTGAAGCTTTCTTT,CASCGRAEAFF
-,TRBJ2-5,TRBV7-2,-,TGTGCCAGCAGCCCCGGAAACAGGGTGTGGGAGACCCAGTACTTC,CASSPGNRVWETQYF
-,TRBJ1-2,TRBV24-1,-,TGTGCCGAACGAAGGGGGGGGGCCTTCGACTATGGCTACACCTTC,CAERRGGAFDYGYTF
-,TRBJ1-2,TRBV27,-,TGTGCCAGCAGTCTTTCCCTTAACTATGGCTACACCTTC,CASSLSLNYGYTF
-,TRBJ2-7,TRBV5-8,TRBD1,TGTGCCAGCAGCCCCCGGGACAGGGGTTTTTACGAGCAGTACTTC,CASSPRDRGFYEQYF
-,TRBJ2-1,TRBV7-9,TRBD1,TGTGCCAGCAGCCTCACAGGGGTTCGCTACAATGAGCAGTTCTTC,CASSLTGVRYNEQFF
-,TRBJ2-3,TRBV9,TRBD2,TGTGCCAGCAGCGCTAGCGGGGGGGGGACAGATACGCAGTATTTT,CASSASGGGTDTQYF
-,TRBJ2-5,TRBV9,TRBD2,TGTGCCAGCAGCGTAGGATCTAGCGGGGGCCAAGAGACCCAGTACTTC,CASSVGSSGGQETQYF
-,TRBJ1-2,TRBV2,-,TGTGCCAGCAGTGACGGGAACTATGGCTACACCTTC,CASSDGNYGYTF
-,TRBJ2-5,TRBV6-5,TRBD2,TGTGCCAGTGGCGGCTTTGGGACTAGCGTGGAGACCCAGTACTTC,CASGGFGTSVETQYF
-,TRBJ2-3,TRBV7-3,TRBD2,TGTGCCAGCAGCTCTTACCTCCTAGCGGGGCCAGATACGCAGTATTTT,CASSSYLLAGPDTQYF
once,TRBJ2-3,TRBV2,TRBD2,TGTGCCAGCAGTGTCGGGGAGGGCTCCCGATTTAGCACAGATACGCAGTATTTT,CASSVGEGSRFSTDTQYF
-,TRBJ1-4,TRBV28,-,TGTGCCAGCAGCCAGGTGGCCGTCTATGAAAAACTGTTTTTT,CASSQVAVYEKLFF
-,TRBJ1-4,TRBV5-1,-,TGCGCCAGCAGCTTGAGACCGGGGAATGGGGCGGGAGAAAAACTGTTTTTT,CASSLRPGNGAGEKLFF
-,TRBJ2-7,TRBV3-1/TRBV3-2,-,TGTGCCAGCAGCCAAGAGGAAAGAGGGTCCTACGAGCAGTACTTC,CASSQEERGSYEQYF
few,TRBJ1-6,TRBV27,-,TGTGCCAGCAGTTCCGACAGCTACTATAATTCACCCCTCCACTTT,CASSSDSYYNSPLHF
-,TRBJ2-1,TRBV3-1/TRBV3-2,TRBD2,TGTGCCAGCAGCCAAGATCGCCTGACTAGCGGGGATTACAATGAGCAGTTCTTC,CASSQDRLTSGDYNEQFF
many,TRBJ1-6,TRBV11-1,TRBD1,TGTGCCAGCAGCAGGACAGGGAACAATTCACCCCTCCACTTT,CASSRTGNNSPLHF
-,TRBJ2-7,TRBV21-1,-,TGTGCCAGCAGCAAAGGGCTTTACGAGCAGTACTTC,CASSKGLYEQYF
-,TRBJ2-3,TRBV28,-,TGTGCCACCTACCGGCGGGACACAGATACGCAGTATTTT,CATYRRDTDTQYF
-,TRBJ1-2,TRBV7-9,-,TGTGCCAGCACCCTATCCTGGGGCTATGGCTACACCTTC,CASTLSWGYGYTF
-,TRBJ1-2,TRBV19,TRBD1,TGTGCCAGTAGTATTACAGGGGGCAGCTATGGCTACACCTTC,CASSITGGSYGYTF